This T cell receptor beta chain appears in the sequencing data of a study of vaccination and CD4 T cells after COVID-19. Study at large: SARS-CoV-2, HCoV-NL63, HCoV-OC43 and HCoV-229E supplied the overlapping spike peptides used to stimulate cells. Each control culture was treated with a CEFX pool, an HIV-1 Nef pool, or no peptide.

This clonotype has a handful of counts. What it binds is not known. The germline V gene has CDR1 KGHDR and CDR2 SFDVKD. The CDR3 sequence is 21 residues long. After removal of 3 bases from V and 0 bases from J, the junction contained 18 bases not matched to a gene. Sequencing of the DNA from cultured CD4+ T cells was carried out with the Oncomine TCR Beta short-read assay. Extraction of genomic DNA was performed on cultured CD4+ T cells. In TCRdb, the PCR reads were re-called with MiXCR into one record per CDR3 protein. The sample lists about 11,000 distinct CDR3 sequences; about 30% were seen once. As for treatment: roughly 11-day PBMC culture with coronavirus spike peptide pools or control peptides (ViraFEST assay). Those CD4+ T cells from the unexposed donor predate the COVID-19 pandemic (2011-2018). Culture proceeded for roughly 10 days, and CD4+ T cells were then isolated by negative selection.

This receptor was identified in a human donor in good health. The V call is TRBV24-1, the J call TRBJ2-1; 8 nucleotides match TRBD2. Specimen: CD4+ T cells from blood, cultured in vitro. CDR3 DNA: TGTGCCACCAGTGATCGACAAACGTCCGGGAGGGGTGGGTTCTCCTACAATGAGCAGTTCTTC. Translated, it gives CATSDRQTSGRGGFSYNEQFF.